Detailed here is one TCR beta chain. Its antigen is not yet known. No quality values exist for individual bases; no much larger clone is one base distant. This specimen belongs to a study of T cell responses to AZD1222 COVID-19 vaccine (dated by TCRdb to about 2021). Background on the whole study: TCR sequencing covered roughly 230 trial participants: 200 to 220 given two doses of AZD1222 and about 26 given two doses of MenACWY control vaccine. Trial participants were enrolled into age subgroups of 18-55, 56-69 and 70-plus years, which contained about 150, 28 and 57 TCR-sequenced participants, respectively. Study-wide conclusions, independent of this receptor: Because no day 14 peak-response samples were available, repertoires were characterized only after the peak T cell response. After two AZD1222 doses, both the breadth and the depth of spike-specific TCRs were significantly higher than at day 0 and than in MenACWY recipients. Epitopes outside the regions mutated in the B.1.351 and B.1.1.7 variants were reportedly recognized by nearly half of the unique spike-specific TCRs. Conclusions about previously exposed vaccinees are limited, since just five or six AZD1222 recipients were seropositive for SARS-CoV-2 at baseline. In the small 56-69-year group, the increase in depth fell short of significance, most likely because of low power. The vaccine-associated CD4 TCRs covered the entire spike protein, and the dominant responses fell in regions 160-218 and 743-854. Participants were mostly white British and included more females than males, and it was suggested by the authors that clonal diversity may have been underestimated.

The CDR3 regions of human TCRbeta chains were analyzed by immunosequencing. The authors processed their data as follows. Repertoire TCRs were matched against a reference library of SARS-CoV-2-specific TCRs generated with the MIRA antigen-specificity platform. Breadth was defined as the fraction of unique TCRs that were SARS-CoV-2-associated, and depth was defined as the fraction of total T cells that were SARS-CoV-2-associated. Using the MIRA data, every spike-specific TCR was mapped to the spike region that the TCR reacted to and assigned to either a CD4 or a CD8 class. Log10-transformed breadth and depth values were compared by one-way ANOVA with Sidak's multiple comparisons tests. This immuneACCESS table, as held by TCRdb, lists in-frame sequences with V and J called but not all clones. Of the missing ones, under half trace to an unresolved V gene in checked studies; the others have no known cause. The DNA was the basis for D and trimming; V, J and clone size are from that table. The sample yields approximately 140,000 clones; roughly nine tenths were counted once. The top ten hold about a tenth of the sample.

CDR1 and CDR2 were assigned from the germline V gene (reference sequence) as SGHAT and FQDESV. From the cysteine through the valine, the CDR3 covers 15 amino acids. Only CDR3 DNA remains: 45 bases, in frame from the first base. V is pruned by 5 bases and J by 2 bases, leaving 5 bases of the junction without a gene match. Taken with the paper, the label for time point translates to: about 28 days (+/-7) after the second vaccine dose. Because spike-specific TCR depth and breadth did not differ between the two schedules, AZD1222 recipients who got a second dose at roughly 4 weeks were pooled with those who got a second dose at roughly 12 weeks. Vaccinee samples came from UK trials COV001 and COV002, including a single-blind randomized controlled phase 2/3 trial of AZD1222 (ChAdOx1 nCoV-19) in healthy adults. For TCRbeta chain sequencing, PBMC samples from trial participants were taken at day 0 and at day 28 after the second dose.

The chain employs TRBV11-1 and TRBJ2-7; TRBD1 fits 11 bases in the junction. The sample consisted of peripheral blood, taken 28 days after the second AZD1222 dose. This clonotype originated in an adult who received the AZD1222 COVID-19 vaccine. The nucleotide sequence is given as TGTGCCAGCAGCCGGGGACAGGGGGTCGCCTACGAGCAGTACGTC. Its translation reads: CASSRGQGVAYEQYV.